Listed below are T cell receptor beta chains from one sample, sequenced in a study of shared clonotypes between healthy human individuals. Produced via immunoSEQ multiplex PCR; TCRdb's table is partial and in-frame only. The data contain over a million clones, about four fifths of them singletons. Sequencing was carried out using memory CD4+ T cells from PBMCs. All receptors derive from a young man in good health. Some clones in this sample may be carry-over from other donors' samples. The CDR3 runs from the conserved cysteine through the conserved F or W. Each record gives: CDR3 protein, CDR3 DNA, D gene, clone size, J gene, V gene. A D gene is named only where the DNA matches it firmly. A clone size is listed for some rows: how often the clone was seen (once, few, many), or a class if it is expanded.

CDR3 protein: CASSGRLLAGTDTQYF; CDR3 DNA: TGTGCCAGCAGTGGTAGGTTGCTAGCGGGAACAGATACGCAGTATTTT; D gene: TRBD2; clone size: NA; J gene: TRBJ2-3; V gene: TRBV2
CDR3 protein: CASSPGGQDGEQYF; CDR3 DNA: TGTGCCAGCTCGCCGGGCGGACAAGACGGCGAGCAGTACTTC; D gene: NA; clone size: few; J gene: TRBJ2-7; V gene: TRBV18
CDR3 protein: CASSHWDPGANVLTF; CDR3 DNA: TGTGCCAGCAGCCACTGGGACCCTGGGGCCAACGTCCTGACTTTC; D gene: NA; clone size: few; J gene: TRBJ2-6; V gene: TRBV14
CDR3 protein: CASSLIRTGPYEQYF; CDR3 DNA: TGTGCCAGCAGTTTAATCCGGACAGGACCCTACGAGCAGTACTTC; D gene: TRBD1; clone size: NA; J gene: TRBJ2-7; V gene: TRBV27
CDR3 protein: CASSSGTASSYEQYF; CDR3 DNA: TGTGCCAGCAGCTCCGGGACGGCGAGCTCCTACGAGCAGTACTTC; D gene: NA; clone size: few; J gene: TRBJ2-7; V gene: TRBV7-6
CDR3 protein: CASGLVPGVSGYTF; CDR3 DNA: TGTGCTAGTGGTTTGGTACCGGGGGTCTCTGGCTACACCTTC; D gene: NA; clone size: NA; J gene: TRBJ1-2; V gene: TRBV12-5
CDR3 protein: CASSQYSFRPGSYTF; CDR3 DNA: TGTGCCAGCAGCCAATACTCCTTTCGACCGGGGAGCTACACCTTC; D gene: NA; clone size: NA; J gene: TRBJ1-2; V gene: TRBV7-8
CDR3 protein: CASTNGAGGYNEQFF; CDR3 DNA: TGTGCCAGCACCAACGGTGCGGGAGGGTACAATGAGCAGTTCTTC; D gene: TRBD2; clone size: NA; J gene: TRBJ2-1; V gene: TRBV11-2
CDR3 protein: CASSTVAGRNQPQHF; CDR3 DNA: TGTGCCAGCAGCACGGTGGCCGGGCGCAATCAGCCCCAGCATTTT; D gene: NA; clone size: NA; J gene: TRBJ1-5; V gene: TRBV28
CDR3 protein: CASSLGGPTSNYGYTF; CDR3 DNA: TGTGCCAGCAGCTTGGGTGGGCCCACGTCTAACTATGGCTACACCTTC; D gene: NA; clone size: NA; J gene: TRBJ1-2; V gene: TRBV5-6
CDR3 protein: CASSPISTGHLMNTEAFF; CDR3 DNA: TGTGCCAGCAGTCCCATCTCCACGGGACATCTCATGAACACTGAAGCTTTCTTT; D gene: NA; clone size: NA; J gene: TRBJ1-1; V gene: TRBV27
CDR3 protein: CASNRLLATEQFF; CDR3 DNA: TGTGCCAGCAACCGCCTCCTAGCGACTGAGCAGTTCTTC; D gene: NA; clone size: NA; J gene: TRBJ2-1; V gene: TRBV6-1
CDR3 protein: CSVDIPGYEQYF; CDR3 DNA: TGCAGCGTAGACATTCCCGGCTACGAGCAGTACTTC; D gene: NA; clone size: NA; J gene: TRBJ2-7; V gene: TRBV29-1
CDR3 protein: CASSSDYPSTGDTQYF; CDR3 DNA: TGTGCCAGCAGTTCCGACTATCCCTCAACTGGAGATACGCAGTATTTT; D gene: NA; clone size: NA; J gene: TRBJ2-3; V gene: TRBV6-5
CDR3 protein: CASSPPGQGWQPQHF; CDR3 DNA: TGTGCCAGCAGCCCACCGGGACAGGGGTGGCAGCCCCAGCATTTT; D gene: TRBD1; clone size: NA; J gene: TRBJ1-5; V gene: TRBV28
CDR3 protein: CSVESRGGTGELFF; CDR3 DNA: TGCAGCGTTGAAAGTCGGGGAGGCACCGGGGAGCTGTTTTTT; D gene: NA; clone size: NA; J gene: TRBJ2-2; V gene: TRBV29-1
CDR3 protein: CASSLEPVDYGYTF; CDR3 DNA: TGTGCCAGCAGCCTTGAACCGGTGGACTATGGCTACACCTTC; D gene: NA; clone size: NA; J gene: TRBJ1-2; V gene: TRBV13
CDR3 protein: CATLGGGQSGYTF; CDR3 DNA: TGTGCCACCTTAGGGGGGGGACAGAGTGGCTACACCTTC; D gene: TRBD1; clone size: NA; J gene: TRBJ1-2; V gene: TRBV28
CDR3 protein: CASSRGGNTGELFF; CDR3 DNA: TGTGCCAGCAGTCGAGGGGGGAACACCGGGGAGCTGTTTTTT; D gene: NA; clone size: NA; J gene: TRBJ2-2; V gene: TRBV28
CDR3 protein: CASSRDRAYEQYF; CDR3 DNA: TGTGCCAGCAGCAGAGACAGGGCCTACGAGCAGTACTTC; D gene: TRBD1; clone size: NA; J gene: TRBJ2-7; V gene: TRBV6-6
CDR3 protein: CASSRTLLQNFQAYNEQFF; CDR3 DNA: TGTGCCAGCAGCCGTACTCTACTGCAAAACTTCCAGGCTTACAATGAGCAGTTCTTC; D gene: NA; clone size: NA; J gene: TRBJ2-1; V gene: TRBV7-3
CDR3 protein: CASSRTQAAANVLTF; CDR3 DNA: TGCGCCAGCAGCCGGACGCAGGCGGCAGCCAACGTCCTGACTTTC; D gene: NA; clone size: NA; J gene: TRBJ2-6; V gene: TRBV5-1
CDR3 protein: CAISEGQGEVTEAFF; CDR3 DNA: TGTGCCATCAGTGAGGGACAGGGCGAAGTCACTGAAGCTTTCTTT; D gene: TRBD1; clone size: once; J gene: TRBJ1-1; V gene: TRBV10-3
CDR3 protein: CASSPDGGAGELFF; CDR3 DNA: TGTGCCAGCAGCCCGGACGGGGGGGCCGGGGAGCTGTTTTTT; D gene: TRBD2; clone size: few; J gene: TRBJ2-2; V gene: TRBV5-4
CDR3 protein: CASSVQRTGEQFF; CDR3 DNA: TGTGCCAGCAGCGTACAACGGACGGGAGAGCAGTTCTTC; D gene: NA; clone size: NA; J gene: TRBJ2-1; V gene: TRBV9
CDR3 protein: CASSYRQGFEQYF; CDR3 DNA: TGTGCCAGCAGTTATCGACAGGGCTTCGAGCAGTACTTC; D gene: TRBD1; clone size: NA; J gene: TRBJ2-7; V gene: TRBV6-6